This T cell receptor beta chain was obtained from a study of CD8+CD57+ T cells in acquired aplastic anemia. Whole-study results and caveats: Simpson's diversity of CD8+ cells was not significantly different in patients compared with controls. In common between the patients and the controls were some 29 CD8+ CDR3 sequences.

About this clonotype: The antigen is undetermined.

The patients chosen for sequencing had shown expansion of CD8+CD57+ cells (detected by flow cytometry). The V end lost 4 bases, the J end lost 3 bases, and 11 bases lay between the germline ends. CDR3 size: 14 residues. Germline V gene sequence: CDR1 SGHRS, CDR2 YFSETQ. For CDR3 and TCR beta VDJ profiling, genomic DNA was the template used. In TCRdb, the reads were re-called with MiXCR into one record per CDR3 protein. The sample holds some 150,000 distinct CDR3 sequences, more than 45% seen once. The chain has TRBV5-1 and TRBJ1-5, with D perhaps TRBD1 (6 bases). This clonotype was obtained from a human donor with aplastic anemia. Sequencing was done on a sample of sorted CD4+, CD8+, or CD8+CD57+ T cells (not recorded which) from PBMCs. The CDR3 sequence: CASSQQGDNQPQHF. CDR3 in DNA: TGCGCCAGCAGCCAACAGGGAGACAATCAGCCCCAGCATTTT.